The rows below give T cell receptor beta chains drawn from one sample of a study of monozygotic twins with inflammatory bowel disease. TCRdb reprocessed the 5' RACE reads and stores each CDR3 protein as one record, lacking DNA. The sample has under 150,000 distinct CDR3 sequences. Sequencing was carried out using blood. All receptors derive from a human donor with ulcerative colitis or Crohn's disease, or a healthy co-twin of an affected twin (not recorded which). The CDR3 runs from the conserved cysteine through the conserved F or W.

len: 14; v_gene: TRBV9; j_gene: TRBJ2-7; CDR3aa: CASSVRDLSYEQYF
len: 13; v_gene: TRBV10-3; j_gene: TRBJ1-2; CDR3aa: CAISGRSNYGYTF
len: 14; v_gene: TRBV19; j_gene: TRBJ2-7; CDR3aa: CASSRQGSSYEQYF
len: 12; v_gene: TRBV29-1; j_gene: TRBJ2-5; CDR3aa: CSVWSDKETQYF
len: 13; v_gene: TRBV7-3; j_gene: TRBJ2-2; CDR3aa: CASSLTFGTRTFF
len: 12; v_gene: TRBV28; j_gene: TRBJ2-6; CDR3aa: CATLVGANVLTF
len: 13; v_gene: TRBV7-9; j_gene: TRBJ1-2; CDR3aa: CASSLEADYGYTF
len: 15; v_gene: TRBV15; j_gene: TRBJ1-5; CDR3aa: CATSRGDIINQPQHF
len: 15; v_gene: TRBV20-1; j_gene: TRBJ2-1; CDR3aa: CSAARTSGGNNEQFF
len: 16; v_gene: TRBV7-2; j_gene: TRBJ1-4; CDR3aa: CASSLTQGATNEKLFF
len: 15; v_gene: TRBV5-6; j_gene: TRBJ1-1; CDR3aa: CASSSDPGEDTEAFF
len: 13; v_gene: TRBV5-1; j_gene: TRBJ2-1; CDR3aa: CASSPPGSNEQFF
len: 11; v_gene: TRBV21-1; j_gene: TRBJ2-5; CDR3aa: CASSNAETQYF
len: 16; v_gene: TRBV4-1; j_gene: TRBJ2-5; CDR3aa: CASSQERTSGSRTQYF
len: 13; v_gene: TRBV12-3/TRBV12-4; j_gene: TRBJ2-7; CDR3aa: CAIAGVALGEQYF
len: 14; v_gene: TRBV7-2; j_gene: TRBJ2-3; CDR3aa: CASSIRLAGGQRYF
len: 13; v_gene: TRBV12-3/TRBV12-4; j_gene: TRBJ1-1; CDR3aa: CASSLLANTEAFF
len: 16; v_gene: TRBV27; j_gene: TRBJ1-5; CDR3aa: CASSLSMGMGNQPQHF
len: 14; v_gene: TRBV20-1; j_gene: TRBJ1-1; CDR3aa: CSAPLLGGNTEAFF
len: 13; v_gene: TRBV2; j_gene: TRBJ1-1; CDR3aa: CASNALKATEAFF
len: 15; v_gene: TRBV20-1; j_gene: TRBJ2-7; CDR3aa: CSARGPDRLIYEQYF
len: 14; v_gene: TRBV7-2; j_gene: TRBJ2-7; CDR3aa: CASSIPGAAYEQYF
len: 17; v_gene: TRBV19; j_gene: TRBJ2-7; CDR3aa: CASRKGTPGQPNYEQYF
len: 13; v_gene: TRBV27; j_gene: TRBJ2-5; CDR3aa: CASSWDRWETQYF
len: 14; v_gene: TRBV5-1; j_gene: TRBJ2-7; CDR3aa: CASRQELEFDEQYF
len: 15; v_gene: TRBV29-1; j_gene: TRBJ2-1; CDR3aa: CSVEPDRLPNNEQFF
len: 14; v_gene: TRBV11-2; j_gene: TRBJ2-1; CDR3aa: CASSLAGPTGEQFF
len: 15; v_gene: TRBV7-2; j_gene: TRBJ1-6; CDR3aa: CASSLGQGYRSPLHF
len: 16; v_gene: TRBV5-1; j_gene: TRBJ1-2; CDR3aa: CASSLGAGQYGYGYTF
len: 15; v_gene: TRBV6-1; j_gene: TRBJ1-2; CDR3aa: CASSSDSRFNYGYTF
len: 16; v_gene: TRBV18; j_gene: TRBJ2-1; CDR3aa: CASSPPKGKSYNEQFF
len: 12; v_gene: TRBV24-1; j_gene: TRBJ1-2; CDR3aa: CATSAGDDGYTF
len: 14; v_gene: TRBV7-2; j_gene: TRBJ1-2; CDR3aa: CASSLPAGSHGYTF
len: 14; v_gene: TRBV20-1; j_gene: TRBJ1-2; CDR3aa: CSASGDSINYGYTF
len: 15; v_gene: TRBV7-2; j_gene: TRBJ2-5; CDR3aa: CASSSPERVGETQYF
len: 16; v_gene: TRBV20-1; j_gene: TRBJ2-7; CDR3aa: CSARYSRGGSTYEQYF
len: 15; v_gene: TRBV11-2; j_gene: TRBJ1-5; CDR3aa: CASSFSQGYNQPQHF
len: 15; v_gene: TRBV2; j_gene: TRBJ1-5; CDR3aa: CASSRMAGGLQPQHF
len: 14; v_gene: TRBV7-3; j_gene: TRBJ1-2; CDR3aa: CASSSQGSLEGYTF
len: 14; v_gene: TRBV24-1; j_gene: TRBJ1-2; CDR3aa: CATSARQGTYGYTF
len: 15; v_gene: TRBV5-1; j_gene: TRBJ1-6; CDR3aa: CASSLRPGFNSPLHF
len: 13; v_gene: TRBV6-6; j_gene: TRBJ2-1; CDR3aa: CASSYGSHNEQFF
len: 14; v_gene: TRBV20-1; j_gene: TRBJ2-5; CDR3aa: CSARPPTGTETQYF
len: 18; v_gene: TRBV9; j_gene: TRBJ2-1; CDR3aa: CASSLRLSGAGGYNEQFF
len: 17; v_gene: TRBV7-9; j_gene: TRBJ2-2; CDR3aa: CASSTRRGGANTGELFF
len: 16; v_gene: TRBV19; j_gene: TRBJ2-7; CDR3aa: CASSTLADRVSYEQYF
len: 14; v_gene: TRBV5-1; j_gene: TRBJ2-3; CDR3aa: CASSLRTNTDTQYF
len: 15; v_gene: TRBV27; j_gene: TRBJ1-1; CDR3aa: CASSFQGTVNTEAFF
len: 13; v_gene: TRBV6-2/TRBV6-3; j_gene: TRBJ2-7; CDR3aa: CASSVLPPYEQYF
len: 14; v_gene: TRBV5-1; j_gene: TRBJ2-7; CDR3aa: CASSDPMGAYEQYF
len: 15; v_gene: TRBV7-9; j_gene: TRBJ1-3; CDR3aa: CASSLKGNSGNTIYF
len: 16; v_gene: TRBV7-2; j_gene: TRBJ2-1; CDR3aa: CASSFALAGGRGEQFF
len: 14; v_gene: TRBV7-3; j_gene: TRBJ1-1; CDR3aa: CASSVDRVNTEAFF
len: 14; v_gene: TRBV12-3/TRBV12-4; j_gene: TRBJ2-7; CDR3aa: CASSLRRSSYEQYF
len: 14; v_gene: TRBV5-1; j_gene: TRBJ2-7; CDR3aa: CASSLGAGTNEQYF
len: 15; v_gene: TRBV10-3; j_gene: TRBJ1-2; CDR3aa: CAISELGTGDYGYTF
len: 14; v_gene: TRBV20-1; j_gene: TRBJ1-6; CDR3aa: CSARDRSYNSPLHF
len: 17; v_gene: TRBV3-1; j_gene: TRBJ2-3; CDR3aa: CASSQDRDGSLTDTQYF